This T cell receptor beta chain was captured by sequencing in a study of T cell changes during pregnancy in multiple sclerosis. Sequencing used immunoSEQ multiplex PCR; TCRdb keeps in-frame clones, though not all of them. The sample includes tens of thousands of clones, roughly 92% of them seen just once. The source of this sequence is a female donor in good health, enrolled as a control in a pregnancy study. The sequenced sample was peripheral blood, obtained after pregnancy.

The CDR3 loop reads CASSFASGLAGSYNEQFF. For the CDR3, the DNA is TGTGCCAGCAGTTTTGCCAGCGGACTAGCGGGATCCTACAATGAGCAGTTCTTC. This chain joins TRBV27 and TRBJ2-1; 12 nucleotides line up with TRBD2. V shed 3 bases, J shed 1 base, and the junction held 7 bases outside the gene matches. The V gene's germline CDR1 is MNHEY and CDR2 SMNVEV (reference sequence). The CDR3 extends over 18 amino acids.